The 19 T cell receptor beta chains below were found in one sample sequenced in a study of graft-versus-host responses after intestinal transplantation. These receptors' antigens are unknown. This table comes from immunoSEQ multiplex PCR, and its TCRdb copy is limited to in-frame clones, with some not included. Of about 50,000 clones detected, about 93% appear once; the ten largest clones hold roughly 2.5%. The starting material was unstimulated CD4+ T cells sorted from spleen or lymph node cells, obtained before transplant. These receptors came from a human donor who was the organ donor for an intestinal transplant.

CDR3 sequence (DNA): TGTGCCAGCAGCACCGGGGGTTGGAACACCGGGGAGCTGTTTTTT. The encoded protein is CASSTGGWNTGELFF. V is TRBV9 and J is TRBJ2-2, with D possibly being TRBD2 (6 bases). Trimming removed 4 bases from V and 1 base from J, with 11 bases in between. The CDR3 runs 15 residues. Germline CDR1 and CDR2: SGDLS and YYNGEE.

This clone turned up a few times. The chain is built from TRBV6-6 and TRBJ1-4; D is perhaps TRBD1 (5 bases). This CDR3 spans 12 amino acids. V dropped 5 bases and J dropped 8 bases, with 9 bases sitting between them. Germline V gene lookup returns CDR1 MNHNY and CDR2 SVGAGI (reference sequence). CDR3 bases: TGTGCCAGCAGTCGGGGCAGGGAAAAACTGTTTTTT. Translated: CASSRGREKLFF.

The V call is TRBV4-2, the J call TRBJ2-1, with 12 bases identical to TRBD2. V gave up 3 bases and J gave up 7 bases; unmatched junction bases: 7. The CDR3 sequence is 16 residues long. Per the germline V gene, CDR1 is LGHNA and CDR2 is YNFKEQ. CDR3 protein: CASSQATSGSVNEQFF. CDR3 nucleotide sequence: TGTGCCAGCAGCCAGGCGACTAGCGGGAGTGTAAATGAGCAGTTCTTC.

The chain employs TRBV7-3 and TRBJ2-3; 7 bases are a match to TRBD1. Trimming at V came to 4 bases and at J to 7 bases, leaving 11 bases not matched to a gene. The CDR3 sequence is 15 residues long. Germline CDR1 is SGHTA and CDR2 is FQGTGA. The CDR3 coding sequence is TGTGCCAGCAGCTCAGGACGGGACAGTGGATATACGCAGTATTTT. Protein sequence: CASSSGRDSGYTQYF.

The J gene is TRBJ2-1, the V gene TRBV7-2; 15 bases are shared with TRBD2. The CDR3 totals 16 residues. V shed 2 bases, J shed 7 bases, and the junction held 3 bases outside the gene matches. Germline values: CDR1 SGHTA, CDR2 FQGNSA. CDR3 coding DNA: TGTGCCAGCAGCTTACCGGGACTAGCGGGAGGTAATGAGCAGTTCTTC. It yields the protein CASSLPGLAGGNEQFF. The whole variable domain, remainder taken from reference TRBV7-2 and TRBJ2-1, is GAGVSQSPSNKVTEKGKDVELRCDPISGHTALYWYRQSLGQGLEFLIYFQGNSAPDKSGLPSDRFSAERTGGSVSTLTIQRTQQEDSAVYLCASSLPGLAGGNEQFFGPGTRLTVL.

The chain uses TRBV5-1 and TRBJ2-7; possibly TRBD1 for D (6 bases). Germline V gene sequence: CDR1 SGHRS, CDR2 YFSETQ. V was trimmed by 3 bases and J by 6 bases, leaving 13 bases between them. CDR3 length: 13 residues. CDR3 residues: CASSSLQGGEQYF. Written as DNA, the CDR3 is TGCGCCAGCAGCTCACTACAGGGTGGCGAGCAGTACTTC.

CDR3 amino acids: CASSRTGTGPSTDTQYF. CDR3 DNA: TGCGCCAGCAGCCGCACTGGGACAGGACCTAGCACAGATACGCAGTATTTT. The chain uses TRBV5-1 and TRBJ2-3; 8 nucleotides match TRBD1. CDR3 length: 17 amino acids. J lost 0 bases, V lost 4 bases, and 10 bases had no gene match. The germline CDR1 and CDR2 sequences are SGHRS and YFSETQ.

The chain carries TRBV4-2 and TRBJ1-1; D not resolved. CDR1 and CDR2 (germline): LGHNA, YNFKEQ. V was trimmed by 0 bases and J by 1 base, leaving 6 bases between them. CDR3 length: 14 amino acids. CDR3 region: CASSQDRSNTEAFF. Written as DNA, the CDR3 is TGTGCCAGCAGCCAAGATAGGTCGAACACTGAAGCTTTCTTT.

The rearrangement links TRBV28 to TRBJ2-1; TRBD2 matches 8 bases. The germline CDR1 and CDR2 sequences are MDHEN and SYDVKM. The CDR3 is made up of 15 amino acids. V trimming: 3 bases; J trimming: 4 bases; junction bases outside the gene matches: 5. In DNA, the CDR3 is TGTGCCAGCAGTTTTTTAGCGGGGACTTACAATGAGCAGTTCTTC. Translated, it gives CASSFLAGTYNEQFF.

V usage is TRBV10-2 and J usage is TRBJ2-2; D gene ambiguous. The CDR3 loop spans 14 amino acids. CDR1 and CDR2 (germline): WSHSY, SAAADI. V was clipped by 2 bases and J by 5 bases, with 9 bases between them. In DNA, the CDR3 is TGCGCCAGCAGTGAGAGGGTGGATACCGGGGAGCTGTTTTTT. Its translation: CASSERVDTGELFF.

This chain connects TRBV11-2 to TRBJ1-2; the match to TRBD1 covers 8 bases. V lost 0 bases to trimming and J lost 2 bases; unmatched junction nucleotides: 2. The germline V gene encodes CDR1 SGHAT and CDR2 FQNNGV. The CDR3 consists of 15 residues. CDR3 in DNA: TGTGCCAGCAGCTTAGACAGGGGGCTAAACTATGGCTACACCTTC. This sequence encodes CASSLDRGLNYGYTF.

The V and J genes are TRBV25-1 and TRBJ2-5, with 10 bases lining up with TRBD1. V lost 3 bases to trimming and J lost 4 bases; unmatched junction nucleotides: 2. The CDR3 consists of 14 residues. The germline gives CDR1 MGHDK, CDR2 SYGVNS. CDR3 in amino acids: CASSEWTGGETQYF. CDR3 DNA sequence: TGTGCCAGCAGTGAGTGGACAGGGGGAGAGACCCAGTACTTC. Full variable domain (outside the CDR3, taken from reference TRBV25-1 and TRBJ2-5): EADIYQTPRYLVIGTGKKITLECSQTMGHDKMYWYQQDPGMELHLIHYSYGVNSTEKGDLSSESTVSRIRTEHFPLTLESARPSHTSQYLCASSEWTGGETQYFGPGTRLLVL.

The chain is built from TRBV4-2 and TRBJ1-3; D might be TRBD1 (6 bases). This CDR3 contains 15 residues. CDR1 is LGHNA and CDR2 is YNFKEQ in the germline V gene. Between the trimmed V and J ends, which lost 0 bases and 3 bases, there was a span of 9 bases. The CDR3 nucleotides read TGTGCCAGCAGCCAAGATCTACAGGGTGGAAACACCATATATTTT. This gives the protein CASSQDLQGGNTIYF.

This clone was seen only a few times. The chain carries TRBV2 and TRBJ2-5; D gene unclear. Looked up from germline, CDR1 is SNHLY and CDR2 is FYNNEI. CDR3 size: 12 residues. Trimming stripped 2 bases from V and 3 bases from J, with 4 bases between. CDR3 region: CASSEQKETQYF. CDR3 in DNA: TGTGCCAGCAGTGAACAGAAAGAGACCCAGTACTTC.

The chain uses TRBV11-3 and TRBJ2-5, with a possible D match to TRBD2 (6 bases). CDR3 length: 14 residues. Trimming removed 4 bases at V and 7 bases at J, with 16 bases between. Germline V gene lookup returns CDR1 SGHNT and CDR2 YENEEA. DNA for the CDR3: TGTGCCAGCAGCTCGGGACCGCCCGGGGGGACCCAGTACTTC. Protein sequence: CASSSGPPGGTQYF.

The CDR3 sequence is CASSPGTTSYNEQFF. The CDR3 DNA follows: TGTGCCAGCAGTCCCGGGACGACCTCCTACAATGAGCAGTTCTTC. This sequence joins TRBV27 and TRBJ2-1; D could derive from TRBD1 or TRBD2 (5 bases each). The CDR3 is 15 amino acids. Per germline, CDR1 MNHEY and CDR2 SMNVEV (reference sequence). V was shortened by 5 bases and J by 0 bases, with 11 bases between the two germline ends.

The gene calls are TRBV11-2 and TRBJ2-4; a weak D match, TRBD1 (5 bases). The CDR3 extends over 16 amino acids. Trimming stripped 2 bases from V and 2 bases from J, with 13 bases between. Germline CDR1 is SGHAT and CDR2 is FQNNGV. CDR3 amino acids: CASSLPYQGTKNIQYF. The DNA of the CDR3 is TGTGCCAGCAGCTTACCTTACCAGGGTACCAAAAACATTCAGTACTTC.

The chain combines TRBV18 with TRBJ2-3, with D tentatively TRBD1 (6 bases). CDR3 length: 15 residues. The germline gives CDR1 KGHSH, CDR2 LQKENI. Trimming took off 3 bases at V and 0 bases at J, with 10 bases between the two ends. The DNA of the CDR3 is TGTGCCAGCTCACCGGGGGCCGCTAGCACAGATACGCAGTATTTT. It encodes CASSPGAASTDTQYF. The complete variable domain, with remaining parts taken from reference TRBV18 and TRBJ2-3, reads NAGVMQNPRHLVRRRGQEARLRCSPMKGHSHVYWYRQLPEEGLKFMVYLQKENIIDESGMPKERFSAEFPKEGPSILRIQQVVRGDSAAYFCASSPGAASTDTQYFGPGTRLTVL.

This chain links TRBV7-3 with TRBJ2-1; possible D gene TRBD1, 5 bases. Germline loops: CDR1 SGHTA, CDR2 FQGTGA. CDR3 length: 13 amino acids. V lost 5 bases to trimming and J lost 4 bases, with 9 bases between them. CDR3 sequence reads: CASSLQVYNEQFF. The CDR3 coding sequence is TGTGCCAGCAGCCTACAGGTTTACAATGAGCAGTTCTTC.